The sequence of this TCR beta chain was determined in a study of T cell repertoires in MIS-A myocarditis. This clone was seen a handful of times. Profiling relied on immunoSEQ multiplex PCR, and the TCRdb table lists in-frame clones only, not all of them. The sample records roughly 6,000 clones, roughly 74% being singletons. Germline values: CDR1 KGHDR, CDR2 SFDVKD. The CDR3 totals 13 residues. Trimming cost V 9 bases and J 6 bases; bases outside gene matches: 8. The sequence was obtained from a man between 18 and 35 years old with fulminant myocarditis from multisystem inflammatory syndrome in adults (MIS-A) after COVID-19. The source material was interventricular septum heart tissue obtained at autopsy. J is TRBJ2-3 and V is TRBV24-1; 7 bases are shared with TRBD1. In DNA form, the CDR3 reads TGTGCCACCTCCGAGGGGGCATCGGATACGCAGTATTTT. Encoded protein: CATSEGASDTQYF.